This note documents a single T cell receptor (beta chain) sequence. The antigen is not known. The entry originates in a study of cytomegalovirus exposure and HLA in healthy donors. Points from the study as a whole: The study flagged fewer than 200 TCR beta chains as cytomegalovirus-associated.

60 Vbeta and 13 Jbeta primers were used in PCR. Here immunoSEQ multiplex PCR was the method, and the copy in TCRdb shows in-frame clones only, minus some. The sample carries some 150,000 clones, about 80% recorded once. In germline, CDR1 is MNHEY, CDR2 SVGAGI. The V end lost 5 bases, the J end lost 1 base, and 5 bases lay between the germline ends. This CDR3 region has 13 residues. The origin of this receptor is a woman aged 35 to 49 in good health and CMV-seronegative. Sequencing used PBMCs. The chain couples TRBV6-5 to TRBJ2-2; no clear D gene. The CDR3 coding sequence is TGTGCCAGCAGTACCAGGAACACCGGGGAGCTGTTTTTT. Its translation: CASSTRNTGELFF.